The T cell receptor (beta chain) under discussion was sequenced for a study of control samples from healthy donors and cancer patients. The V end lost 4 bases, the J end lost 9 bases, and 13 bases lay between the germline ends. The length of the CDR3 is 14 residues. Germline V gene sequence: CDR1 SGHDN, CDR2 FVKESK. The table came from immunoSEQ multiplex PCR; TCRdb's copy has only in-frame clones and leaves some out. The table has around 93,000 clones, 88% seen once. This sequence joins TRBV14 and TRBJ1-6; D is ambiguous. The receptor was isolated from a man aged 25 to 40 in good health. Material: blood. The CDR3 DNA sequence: TGTGCCAGCAGCCTAACCCAAACGGGTTCACCCCTCCACTTT. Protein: CASSLTQTGSPLHF.